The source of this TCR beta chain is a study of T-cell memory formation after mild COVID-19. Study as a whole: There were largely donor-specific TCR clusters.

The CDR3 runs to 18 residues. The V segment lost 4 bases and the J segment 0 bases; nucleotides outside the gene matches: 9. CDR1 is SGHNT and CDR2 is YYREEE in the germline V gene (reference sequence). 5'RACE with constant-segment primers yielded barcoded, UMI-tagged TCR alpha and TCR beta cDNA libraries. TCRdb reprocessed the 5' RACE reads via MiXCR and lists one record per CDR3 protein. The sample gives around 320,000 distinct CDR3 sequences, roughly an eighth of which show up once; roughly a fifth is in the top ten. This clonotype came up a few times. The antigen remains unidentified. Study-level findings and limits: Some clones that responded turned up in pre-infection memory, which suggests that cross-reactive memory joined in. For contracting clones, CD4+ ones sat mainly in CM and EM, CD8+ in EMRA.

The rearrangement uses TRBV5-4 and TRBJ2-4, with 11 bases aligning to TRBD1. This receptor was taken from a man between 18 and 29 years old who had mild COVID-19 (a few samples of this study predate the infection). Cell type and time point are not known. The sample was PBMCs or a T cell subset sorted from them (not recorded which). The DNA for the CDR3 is TGTGCCAGCAGCCCACCGGGGACAGGGGGACTAGCCAAAAACATTCAGTACTTC. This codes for CASSPPGTGGLAKNIQYF.